This T cell receptor beta chain was sequenced in a study of CD8 T cells in Susac syndrome. This clonotype was counted between two and nine times. This CDR3 spans 12 amino acids. CDR1 is SEHNR, CDR2 FQNEAQ, per germline (reference sequence). V was cut by 2 bases and J by 1 base, with 2 bases left in between. With random hexamers, about 0.5 to 1 ug RNA was reverse transcribed. Amplification of TCR beta CDR3 across 54 Vbeta and 13 Jbeta was performed with immunoSEQ multiplex PCR. TCRdb processed the immunoSEQ multiplex PCR reads anew with MiXCR; each CDR3 protein has one entry. This table has under 200,000 distinct CDR3 sequences, about 92% appearing once. Sequencing targeted TCR beta in blood CD8+ and CD4+ T cells. While CD8+ and CD4+ T cells were isolated negatively, TEMRA cells were enriched by FACS.

The V gene is TRBV7-9, the J gene TRBJ2-5; the D is unclear. The source material was CD4+ T cells from PBMCs. This TCR derives from a human donor in good health. The CDR3 DNA is TGTGCCAGCAGCTTACTCCAAGAGACCCAGTACTTC. Its protein product is CASSLLQETQYF.